This is a list of T cell receptor beta chains from one sample in a study of human T cells and chemical hapten exposure. MiXCR was run by TCRdb on the 5' RACE reads, yielding one entry per CDR3 protein. This table has 65,000 to 95,000 distinct CDR3 sequences, approximately 8% appearing once. The origin of the receptors is a male donor in good health. Both conserved end residues are part of each CDR3. The order of the fields is J gene, V gene, D gene, clone size, CDR3 DNA, CDR3 protein. The D gene is left open where the match is weak. Some rows have no size entry. The others give once, few or many, or a class for an expanded clone.

TRBJ2-4 TRBV2 - many TGTGCCAGCAGGTACAGGGAAGCCAAAAACATTCAGTACTTC CASRYREAKNIQYF
TRBJ2-4 TRBV11-2 - many TGTGCCAGCAGCTTAAATTCCTATCGGACAGACCCGTCCAAAAACATTCAGTACTTC CASSLNSYRTDPSKNIQYF
TRBJ2-7 TRBV29-1 - many TGCAGCGTTGAAACAGCTTCCTACGAGCAGTACTTC CSVETASYEQYF
TRBJ2-7 TRBV29-1 TRBD1 many TGCAGCGCAAGGACAGGGACAGCACCAAGGGGCTCCTACGAGCAGTACTTC CSARTGTAPRGSYEQYF
TRBJ2-3 TRBV20-1 - many TGCAGTGCCCTGAAGCTTAAATCAGATACGCAGTATTTT CSALKLKSDTQYF
TRBJ1-6 TRBV12-3/TRBV12-4 - few TGTGCCAGCCGAATCTATAATTCACCCCTCCACTTT CASRIYNSPLHF
TRBJ2-7 TRBV3-1 TRBD1 many TGTGCCAGCAGCGCAGGGGGCTGGCAGTACTTC CASSAGGWQYF
TRBJ2-7 TRBV25-1 - - TGTGCCAGCACTCTGGGGGGCGAGCAGTACTTC CASTLGGEQYF
TRBJ2-3 TRBV25-1 - many TGTGCCAGCAGTCCTGCGTTCACAGATACGCAGTATTTT CASSPAFTDTQYF
TRBJ2-1 TRBV4-2 TRBD2 many TGTGCCAGCAGCCCTGGTAGCGGGGGCGCGACCTACAATGAGCAGTTCTTC CASSPGSGGATYNEQFF
TRBJ2-5 TRBV27 - many TGTGCCAGCAGTTCAGAGACCCAGTACTTC CASSSETQYF
TRBJ2-3 TRBV12-3/TRBV12-4 TRBD2 few TGTGCCAGCATATTCGCGGGAGGCCTCACAGATACGCAGTATTTT CASIFAGGLTDTQYF
TRBJ2-5 TRBV25-1 - - TGTGCCAGCGGGACGGAGGGGGACTCGGAGACCCAGTACTTC CASGTEGDSETQYF
TRBJ1-1 TRBV7-9 TRBD1 many TGTGCCAGTAAACAGGGGCAGAACACTGAAGCTTTCTTT CASKQGQNTEAFF
TRBJ1-2 TRBV11-2 TRBD1 many TGTGCCAGCAGACATTTACAGGGGGTGAAAGGCTATGGCTACACCTTC CASRHLQGVKGYGYTF
TRBJ1-2 TRBV29-1 - few TGCAGCGTTGAAGGCAGGGCAGGAGATTTCTATGGCTACACCTTC CSVEGRAGDFYGYTF
TRBJ1-5 TRBV6-2/TRBV6-3 - few TGTGCCAGCAAAGGGGCTAGCAATCAGCCCCAGCATTTT CASKGASNQPQHF
TRBJ2-3 TRBV6-4 - - TGTGCCAGCAGTCCGGACCTCTCCCCCACAGATACGCAGTATTTT CASSPDLSPTDTQYF
TRBJ1-2 TRBV6-5 TRBD1 - TGTGCCAGCGGCCGGGACAGGGGTACTGGCTACACCTTC CASGRDRGTGYTF
TRBJ1-5 TRBV6-2/TRBV6-3 - many TGTGCCAGCAGCCTCTCGGGGGGGAGCAATCAGCCCCAGCATTTT CASSLSGGSNQPQHF
TRBJ1-2 TRBV14 - few TGTGCCAGCAGCCAAGATACGGAGTTCTATGGCTACACCTTC CASSQDTEFYGYTF